Listed here are 2 T cell receptor beta chains from one sample, sequenced in a study of T cell responses to AZD1222 COVID-19 vaccine. Profiled with immunoSEQ multiplex PCR; TCRdb holds only in-frame clones, not every one. Among roughly 150,000 clones listed, 94% were seen once. This sample comprised peripheral blood, obtained 28 days after the second AZD1222 dose. The receptors stem from an adult who received the AZD1222 COVID-19 vaccine.

This chain links TRBV6-2 or TRBV6-3 with TRBJ2-7, with 9 bases fitting TRBD2. V shed 0 bases, J shed 7 bases, and the junction held 7 bases outside the gene matches. Germline V CDR1 and CDR2: MNHEY, SVGEGT. This CDR3 spans 15 amino acids. This CDR3 is CASSYSGGRAREQYF. In nucleotides, the CDR3 is TGTGCCAGCAGTTACTCGGGCGGGAGGGCGAGAGAGCAGTACTTC.

This clone was seen just once. V is TRBV5-1 and J is TRBJ1-6, with TRBD1 matching over 7 bases. V lost 3 bases to trimming and J lost 8 bases; unmatched junction nucleotides: 5. Germline loops: CDR1 SGHRS, CDR2 YFSETQ. The CDR3 consists of 14 residues. This chain's CDR3 is CASSYDRVYSPLHF. The CDR3, as DNA: TGCGCCAGCAGCTACGACAGGGTGTATTCACCCCTCCACTTT.